These 20 T cell receptor beta chains came from one sample sequenced in a study of tumor-infiltrating lymphocytes in localized non-small cell lung cancer. The assay was immunoSEQ multiplex PCR, and TCRdb's table has in-frame clones only and misses some. The profile shows 4,500 to 6,000 clones, 66% of them singletons. Sequencing used lung tumor tissue. The receptors here all came from a human donor with non-small cell lung cancer.

Only a few counts were recorded for this clone. V usage is TRBV7-2 and J usage is TRBJ2-7; D not resolved. V lost 5 bases and J 3 bases, leaving 8 bases between the germline ends. From germline, CDR1 is SGHTA and CDR2 FQGNSA. The CDR3 is made up of 12 amino acids. Here the CDR3 reads CASSPIDYEQYF. Here the CDR3 DNA reads TGTGCCAGCAGCCCGATTGACTACGAGCAGTACTTC.

The chain employs TRBV10-3 and TRBJ2-1; 10 nucleotides align to TRBD1. The V segment lost 6 bases and the J segment 1 base; nucleotides outside the gene matches: 6. This CDR3 has 16 amino acids. Germline lookup yields CDR1 ENHRY and CDR2 SYGVKD. CDR3 bases: TGTGCCATCAGCGTAGACAGGGGGCTTTCCTACAATGAGCAGTTCTTC. It codes for CAISVDRGLSYNEQFF.

The V call is TRBV5-6, the J call TRBJ2-2; 12 nucleotides align to TRBD2. The V and J ends lost 3 bases and 5 bases, in that order; junction bases with no gene match: 8. This CDR3 is 17 amino acids long. The germline V gene has CDR1 SGHDT and CDR2 YYEEEE. The CDR3 DNA reads TGTGCCAGCAGCTGGGGACTAGCGGGTACAGGGACCGGGGAGCTGTTTTTT. Its translation: CASSWGLAGTGTGELFF.

The chain links TRBV21-1 to TRBJ2-1; the D call TRBD2 from the table was never checked on the DNA. TRBV21-1 is a pseudogene. The CDR3 contains 16 residues. In DNA form, the CDR3 reads TGTGCCAGCAGCGTCAACGACTACAGCTCCTACAATGAGCAGTTCTTC. This sequence encodes CASSVNDYSSYNEQFF.

For the CDR3, the DNA is TGTGCCAGCAGCTTAGAGGCGGCGGGAACTGGATACAATGAGCAGTTCTTC. It encodes CASSLEAAGTGYNEQFF. The V call is TRBV7-2, the J call TRBJ2-1; perhaps TRBD2 as D (6 bases). Germline assignment: CDR1 SGHTA and CDR2 FQGNSA. Between the trimmed V and J ends, which lost 1 base and 4 bases, there was a span of 17 bases. The CDR3 consists of 17 residues.

CDR3 DNA sequence: TGTGCCAGCAGCTTGATCAATGAGCAGTTCTTC. Protein sequence: CASSLINEQFF. This chain connects TRBV5-5 to TRBJ2-1, with no clear D. The germline V gene has CDR1 SGHKS and CDR2 YYEKEE (reference sequence). V was trimmed by 1 base and J by 6 bases, leaving 2 bases between them. The CDR3 sequence is 11 residues long. Drawing the rest from reference TRBV5-5 and TRBJ2-1, the complete variable domain is DAGVTQSPTHLIKTRGQQVTLRCSPISGHKSVSWYQQVLGQGPQFIFQYYEKEERGRGNFPDRFSARQFPNYSSELNVNALLLGDSALYLCASSLINEQFFGPGTRLTVL.

The rearrangement uses TRBV27 and TRBJ1-2; perhaps TRBD1 as D (5 bases). This CDR3 is 13 amino acids long. Germline V gene data show CDR1 as MNHEY and CDR2 as SMNVEV (reference sequence). With 5 bases removed from V and 7 bases from J, the gap between germline ends came to 14 bases. The CDR3 sequence is CASSGAGNSGYTF. CDR3 sequence (DNA): TGTGCCAGCAGTGGGGCAGGGAACAGTGGCTACACCTTC.

This chain links TRBV27 with TRBJ2-1, with D maybe TRBD2 (7 bases). The CDR3 loop spans 14 amino acids. Germline V CDR1 and CDR2: MNHEY, SMNVEV (reference sequence). Trimming left V 3 bases short and J 6 bases short, with 12 bases between. The CDR3 loop is CASSFGGRGNEQFF. The CDR3 bases are TGTGCCAGCAGTTTCGGGGGGCGAGGCAATGAGCAGTTCTTC.

The chain recombines TRBV7-9 with TRBJ1-1; TRBD1 matches 8 bases. V lost 3 bases to trimming and J lost 0 bases; unmatched junction nucleotides: 9. Germline CDR1 and CDR2: SEHNR and FQNEAQ (reference sequence). CDR3 size: 17 residues. The CDR3 nucleotides are TGTGCCAGCAGCTTTGGACAGGGCAGCTTCTTGAACACTGAAGCTTTCTTT. Protein product: CASSFGQGSFLNTEAFF. The full variable domain, its missing parts supplied by reference TRBV7-9 and TRBJ1-1, is DTGVSQNPRHKITKRGQNVTFRCDPISEHNRLYWYRQTLGQGPEFLTYFQNEAQLEKSRLLSDRFSAERPKGSFSTLEIQRTEQGDSAMYLCASSFGQGSFLNTEAFFGQGTRLTVV.

This clone has more than one count but fewer than ten. This rearrangement joins TRBV7-9 to TRBJ1-5, with D hard to call. With 6 bases removed from V and 2 bases from J, the gap between germline ends came to 11 bases. The CDR3 is 14 residues long. CDR1 is SEHNR and CDR2 is FQNEAQ in the germline V gene (reference sequence). The CDR3 sequence: CASRAAGGNQPQHF. For the CDR3, the DNA is TGTGCCAGCAGGGCCGCAGGAGGCAATCAGCCCCAGCATTTT.

There are a few counts of this clone. J is TRBJ1-1 and V is TRBV2, with D hard to call. Germline V gene lookup returns CDR1 SNHLY and CDR2 FYNNEI. The CDR3 is 14 residues long. Trimming shortened V by 1 base and J by 6 bases, and 12 bases separated the two germline ends. The CDR3 is CASSEEGREAEAFF. CDR3 nucleotides: TGTGCCAGCAGTGAAGAGGGAAGGGAGGCTGAAGCTTTCTTT.

V usage is TRBV30 and J usage is TRBJ1-5, with TRBD1 identical over 7 bases. Germline CDR1 is GTSNPN and CDR2 is SVGIG (reference sequence). The CDR3 runs 19 residues. The junction had 21 bases not matched to a gene; V was cut back by 6 bases and J by 1 base. The CDR3 sequence is CACQARGQSELKSNQPQHF. Here the CDR3 DNA reads TGTGCCTGCCAGGCGAGGGGACAGTCGGAACTCAAGAGCAATCAGCCCCAGCATTTT.

This clone appeared once. The chain couples TRBV10-1 to TRBJ2-1; D is uncertain. The length of the CDR3 is 14 residues. V shed 2 bases and J shed 3 bases, with 8 bases lying between them. In germline, CDR1 is WNHNN, CDR2 SYGVQD (reference sequence). This CDR3 reads CASSERQDYNEQFF. Here the CDR3 DNA reads TGCGCCAGCAGTGAGCGGCAGGACTACAATGAGCAGTTCTTC.

The rearrangement links TRBV5-1 to TRBJ2-3, with unresolved D. V was trimmed by 7 bases and J by 2 bases, leaving 14 bases between them. CDR1 and CDR2 from the germline V gene are SGHRS and YFSETQ. There are 14 residues in the CDR3. DNA of the CDR3: TGCGCCAGCGGGCGAAGTAGCCCCACAGATACGCAGTATTTT. Translation gives CASGRSSPTDTQYF.

The chain joins TRBV10-3 to TRBJ1-4; unclear D gene. The CDR3 length is 13 residues. Trimming took 5 bases from V and 5 from J, leaving 9 bases between them. Per germline, CDR1 ENHRY and CDR2 SYGVKD. The CDR3 is CAISWGSNEKLFF. The DNA of the CDR3 is TGTGCCATCAGTTGGGGTTCCAATGAAAAACTGTTTTTT.

The CDR3 coding sequence is TGTGCCAGCAGTTTTACAGGGAATTCACCCCTCCACTTT. Protein sequence: CASSFTGNSPLHF. This chain connects TRBV27 to TRBJ1-6, with D possibly being TRBD1 (6 bases). Germline V gene lookup returns CDR1 MNHEY and CDR2 SMNVEV (reference sequence). Deletions cut 3 bases from V and 7 bases from J, with 7 bases between. CDR3 length: 13 amino acids.

V usage is TRBV27 and J usage is TRBJ2-3; D is perhaps TRBD1 (7 bases). Germline loops: CDR1 MNHEY, CDR2 SMNVEV (reference sequence). Trimming pared 3 bases from V and 1 base from J, leaving 14 bases between. The CDR3 is made up of 16 amino acids. For the CDR3, the DNA is TGTGCCAGCAGTTTGGACAGGAGGGGCGGCACAGATACGCAGTATTTT. Its protein is CASSLDRRGGTDTQYF.

The chain joins TRBV6-6 to TRBJ2-2; TRBD1 is a possible D gene (6 bases). Deletions cut 2 bases from V and 6 bases from J, with 13 bases between. The germline CDR1 and CDR2 sequences are MNHNY and SVGAGI (reference sequence). The CDR3 has 15 residues. This CDR3 is CASSYGNRAPGELFF. In nucleotides, the CDR3 is TGTGCCAGCAGTTACGGAAACAGGGCCCCCGGGGAGCTGTTTTTT.

This CDR3 is CASSINGGGRGGETQYF. DNA for the CDR3: TGTGCCAGTAGTATTAATGGAGGGGGGCGGGGTGGAGAGACCCAGTACTTC. V and J are TRBV19 and TRBJ2-5, with D possibly being TRBD1 or TRBD2 (6 bases each). The CDR3 covers 17 residues. Germline V gene lookup returns CDR1 LNHDA and CDR2 SQIVND (reference sequence). V lost 3 bases, J lost 4 bases, and 21 bases lay in between.

In this sample, this clone turned up once. The V call is TRBV6-1, the J call TRBJ2-7; TRBD1 aligns across 8 bases. V lost 6 bases to trimming and J lost 0 bases; unmatched junction nucleotides: 7. The germline CDR1 and CDR2 sequences are MNHNS and SASEGT. There are 15 residues in the CDR3. CDR3 nucleotide sequence: TGTGCCAGCAGGGCAGGGGGCGACCTCTCCTACGAGCAGTACGTC. This codes for CASRAGGDLSYEQYV.